The 11 T cell receptor beta chains below all came from one sample that was sequenced in a study of blood T cells in healthy people across ages. A second roughly 6 to 11 cycle PCR used barcoded and J-beta primers. One entry per CDR3 protein results from TCRdb running MiXCR on the 5' RACE reads. The sample contains 1.5 million to 1.9 million distinct CDR3 sequences, approximately 43% of which appear only once. Sequencing input: blood. The receptors here all came from a woman aged 18-30 years in good health.

The chain recombines TRBV11-2 with TRBJ2-7; D is uncertain. The length of the CDR3 is 15 residues. The V end was cut by 5 bases, the J end by 2 bases, with 16 bases between. Germline CDR1 and CDR2: SGHAT and FQNNGV. The CDR3 loop reads CASSPLARGTYEQYF. As DNA, the CDR3 is TGTGCCAGCAGCCCTCTGGCCAGAGGCACCTACGAGCAGTACTTC.

The chain uses TRBV7-2 and TRBJ2-4, with TRBD2 identical over 8 bases. The assigned J gene may be wrong: the sequence end matches TRBJ2-7 better. This CDR3 is 15 amino acids long. Germline V CDR1 and CDR2: SGHTA, FQGNSA. The CDR3 loop reads CASSYQSGSEYEQYF. The CDR3 nucleotides are TGTGCCAGCAGCTATCAGAGCGGGAGTGAATACGAGCAGTACTTC.

This clonotype was observed at least ten times. One end of the junction fails to match germline, which may point to a read error. This chain uses TRBV5-1 with TRBJ2-5, with D hard to call. The length of the CDR3 is 14 residues. CDR1 is SGHRS and CDR2 is YFSETQ in the germline V gene. The CDR3 is CASSLAPGQETQYF. CDR3 nucleotide sequence: TGTGCCAGCAGTTTAGCCCCAGGCCAAGAGACCCAGTACTTC.

J is TRBJ1-1 and V is TRBV9; D ambiguous. Germline CDR1 is SGDLS and CDR2 is YYNGEE. V was trimmed by 4 bases and J by 6 bases, leaving 10 bases between them. The length of the CDR3 is 12 residues. The CDR3 is CASSTFRPEAFF. The CDR3 coding sequence is TGTGCCAGCAGCACCTTTAGGCCTGAAGCTTTCTTT.

The rearrangement uses TRBV20-1 and TRBJ1-2; D not certain. CDR1 and CDR2 from the germline V gene are DFQATT and SNEGSKA (reference sequence). Trimming shortened V by 2 bases and J by 1 base, and 2 bases separated the two germline ends. This CDR3 has 11 residues. In DNA form, the CDR3 reads TGCAGTGCTAGAAATAACTATGGCTACACCTTC. Residues: CSARNNYGYTF.

The chain recombines TRBV29-1 with TRBJ2-1, with 7 bases matching TRBD2. The germline CDR1 and CDR2 sequences are SQVTM and ANQGSEA. This CDR3 has 18 residues. J lost 0 bases, V lost 4 bases, and 15 bases had no gene match. CDR3 bases: TGCAGCGTTGTACTGGCGGGAGTAACCTTCGGCTCCTACAATGAGCAGTTCTTC. Residues: CSVVLAGVTFGSYNEQFF.

The chain joins TRBV5-1 to TRBJ2-5; D gene ambiguous. The CDR3 covers 15 residues. Germline CDR1 is SGHRS and CDR2 is YFSETQ. Trimming left V 4 bases short and J 1 base short, with 14 bases between. The CDR3 loop reads CASSPPLISQETQYF. DNA for the CDR3: TGCGCCAGCAGCCCACCTCTAATATCCCAAGAGACCCAGTACTTC.

Points on this clonotype: A clone one base away is much larger, so this may be a read error. The genes are TRBV5-1 and TRBJ2-5; perhaps TRBD1 as D (6 bases). The CDR3 sequence is 13 residues long. Germline V lookup: CDR1 SGHRS, CDR2 YFSETQ. Trimming left V 2 bases short and J 4 bases short, with 9 bases between. CDR3 sequence reads: CASSFEQGETQYF. In DNA, the CDR3 is TGCGCCAGCAGCTTCGAACAGGGAGAGACCCAGTACTTC.

The V gene is TRBV7-2, the J gene TRBJ2-3; TRBD2 agrees at 7 bases. This CDR3 has 13 residues. V lost 7 bases, J lost 5 bases, and 6 bases stayed unmatched. In germline, CDR1 is SGHTA, CDR2 FQGNSA. In nucleotides, the CDR3 is TGTGCCAGCACTCGGGGGGTGGAAGATACGCAGTATTTT. Translation: CASTRGVEDTQYF.

V is TRBV18 and J is TRBJ2-7; 7 bases match TRBD1. This CDR3 comprises 15 residues. The ends lost 0 bases at V and 7 bases at J; junction bases unmatched: 9. The germline gives CDR1 KGHSH, CDR2 LQKENI. The DNA of the CDR3 is TGTGCCAGCTCACCACCGGGACAGATATACAATGAGCAGTACTTC. It specifies CASSPPGQIYNEQYF.

The rearrangement joins TRBV7-9 to TRBJ2-7, with 7 bases fitting TRBD2. This CDR3 contains 15 residues. V lost 8 bases and J lost 12; bases outside the gene matches: 22. Germline V gene data show CDR1 as SEHNR and CDR2 as FQNEAQ (reference sequence). The CDR3 nucleotides are TGTGCCAGCGGTAGAAGTGGACTAGAAGGCTGCCAGAGGTACTTC. It codes for CASGRSGLEGCQRYF.